This is a list of T cell receptor beta chains from one sample in a study of blood T cell repertoires in COVID-19. Measured with immunoSEQ multiplex PCR; TCRdb has only the in-frame clones, and not every one. The sample includes a few hundred thousand clones, 80% to 90% of them seen just once. The sample consisted of peripheral blood. These TCRs come from a man aged 55 to 70 with acute or convalescent COVID-19. CDR3s include the opening cysteine and the closing phenylalanine or tryptophan. The D gene is left open where the match is weak. Size tells how often a clone was seen (once, few, many) or the class of an expanded clone, and some rows leave it out.

TRBV4-2	TRBD2	-	TRBJ2-1	CASSQGTSGRARSEQFF	TGTGCCAGCAGCCAGGGGACTAGCGGGAGGGCCCGGTCTGAGCAGTTCTTC
TRBV18	-	-	TRBJ2-3	CASSPTLAGADTQYF	TGTGCCAGCTCACCAACACTAGCAGGAGCAGATACGCAGTATTTT
TRBV11-3	TRBD1	-	TRBJ2-2	CASSWTGSTFGELFF	TGTGCCAGCAGTTGGACAGGGAGTACATTCGGGGAGCTGTTTTTT
TRBV7-2	-	-	TRBJ1-2	CASNRGGPVGNYGYTF	TGTGCCAGCAACCGGGGAGGACCAGTAGGGAACTATGGCTACACCTTC
TRBV28	-	-	TRBJ1-1	CASSFRGASTEAFF	TGTGCCAGCAGTTTTCGGGGGGCTTCCACTGAAGCTTTCTTT
TRBV7-2	TRBD1	-	TRBJ1-1	CASSLVYSSRGRVNTEAFF	TGTGCCAGCAGCTTAGTATATTCGTCCAGGGGGCGGGTGAACACTGAAGCTTTCTTT
TRBV3-1/TRBV3-2	-	-	TRBJ1-1	CASSQELLSGAFF	TGTGCCAGCAGCCAAGAGCTGCTGAGCGGGGCTTTCTTT
TRBV5-1	-	-	TRBJ2-7	CASRAPGVDYEQYF	TGCGCCAGCAGGGCCCCAGGGGTAGACTACGAGCAGTACTTC
TRBV7-9	TRBD2	-	TRBJ2-5	CASSQGLAGGQETQYF	TGTGCCAGCAGCCAAGGACTAGCGGGCGGCCAAGAGACCCAGTACTTC
TRBV24-1	-	-	TRBJ2-2	CATSAPGFANTGELFF	TGTGCCACCAGTGCCCCAGGTTTTGCAAACACCGGGGAGCTGTTTTTT
TRBV18	TRBD1	-	TRBJ1-2	CASAGDRAYGYTF	TGTGCCAGCGCTGGGGACAGGGCCTATGGCTACACCTTC
TRBV13	TRBD2	-	TRBJ2-7	CASSTAGWYEQYF	TGTGCCAGCAGCACAGCGGGATGGTACGAGCAGTACTTC
TRBV5-4	-	few	TRBJ2-2	CASSQRTFTNTGELFF	TGTGCCAGCAGCCAAAGGACTTTTACGAACACCGGGGAGCTGTTTTTT
TRBV7-2	-	once	TRBJ2-1	CASSFDSSYNEQFF	TGTGCCAGCAGCTTTGACAGCTCCTACAATGAGCAGTTCTTC
TRBV9	-	-	TRBJ1-6	CASSVGLRGGENNSPLHF	TGTGCCAGCAGCGTCGGATTGAGGGGGGGCGAAAATAATTCACCCCTCCACTTT
TRBV4-2	-	once	TRBJ2-7	CASRSGYEQYF	TGTGCGTCACGTAGCGGCTACGAGCAGTACTTC
TRBV7-9	-	-	TRBJ2-5	CASSRGTPGWETQYF	TGTGCCAGCAGCCGCGGGACCCCCGGGTGGGAGACCCAGTACTTC